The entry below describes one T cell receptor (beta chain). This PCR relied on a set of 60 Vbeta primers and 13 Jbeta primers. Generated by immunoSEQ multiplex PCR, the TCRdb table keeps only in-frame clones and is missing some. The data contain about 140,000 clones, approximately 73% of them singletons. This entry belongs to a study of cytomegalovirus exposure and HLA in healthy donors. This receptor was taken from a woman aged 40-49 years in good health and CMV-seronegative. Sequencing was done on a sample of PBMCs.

Written as DNA, the CDR3 is TGTGCCAGCAGCTTTGACGCGGGGGGGACTTTCACAGATACGCAGTATTTT. Translating gives CASSFDAGGTFTDTQYF. V gene TRBV7-9 combines with J gene TRBJ2-3, with TRBD2 matching over 9 bases. Germline V gene lookup returns CDR1 SEHNR and CDR2 FQNEAQ (reference sequence). The CDR3 sequence is 17 residues long. The trim removed 3 bases at V and 2 bases at J, leaving 9 bases unmatched.